This TCR beta chain appears in the sequencing data of a study of blood T cell repertoires in COVID-19. Across the whole study: Some COVID-19 samples were acute and others convalescent; all came from the United States, Italy and Spain. The cDNA or gDNA used as material had been derived from T cells, B-cell-depleted T cells, or PBMCs.

Per the study methods: Cell counts per sample came from amplifying reference gene primers. Sequencing was performed with immunoSEQ multiplex PCR; in TCRdb, only in-frame clones are kept and a portion is missing. V, J and clone size are taken as reported in that table, and D and trimming were inferred from the DNA itself. Of a few hundred thousand clones listed, 85% are singletons. This CDR3 has 15 amino acids. V lost 4 bases to trimming and J lost 8 bases; unmatched junction nucleotides: 9. Per germline, CDR1 SGHRS and CDR2 YFSETQ. This sequence originates from a human donor in a cohort sampled during active COVID-19. The V gene is TRBV5-1, the J gene TRBJ1-5; the match to TRBD1 covers 10 bases. Material: peripheral blood. CDR3 residues: CASSRTGGFVEPQHF. As DNA, the CDR3 is TGCGCCAGCAGCCGGACAGGGGGATTTGTGGAGCCCCAGCATTTT. Complete variable domain (other parts from reference TRBV5-1 and TRBJ1-5): KAGVTQTPRYLIKTRGQQVTLSCSPISGHRSVSWYQQTPGQGLQFLFEYFSETQRNKGNFPGRFSGRQFSNSRSEMNVSTLELGDSALYLCASSRTGGFVEPQHFGDGTRLSIL.